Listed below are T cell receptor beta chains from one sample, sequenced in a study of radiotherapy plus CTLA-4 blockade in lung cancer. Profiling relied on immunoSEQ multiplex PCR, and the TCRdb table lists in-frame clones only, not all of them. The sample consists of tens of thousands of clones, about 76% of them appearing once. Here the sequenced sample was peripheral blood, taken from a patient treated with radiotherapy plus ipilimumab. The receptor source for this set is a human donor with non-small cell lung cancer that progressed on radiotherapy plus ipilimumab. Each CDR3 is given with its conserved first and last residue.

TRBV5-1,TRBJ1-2,CASSETQGNYGYTF
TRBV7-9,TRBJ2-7,CASSPVASWEQYF
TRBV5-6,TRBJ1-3,CASSFFQGQIGNTIYF
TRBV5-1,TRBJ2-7,CASSPDRTYEQYF
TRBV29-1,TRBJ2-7,CSLYPQTYEQYF
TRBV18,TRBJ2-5,CASSPLLGKRETQYF
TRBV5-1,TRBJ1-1,CASSPPGGNTEAFF
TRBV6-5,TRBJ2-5,CASRTGGAETQYF
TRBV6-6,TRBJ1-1,CASSNGVEEAEAFF
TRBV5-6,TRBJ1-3,CASSFRHPSGNTIYF
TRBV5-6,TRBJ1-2,CASSLIRQGTNYGYTF
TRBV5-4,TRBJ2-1,CASSSGLAGGTYNEQFF
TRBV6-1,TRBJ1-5,CASIEGQTGNQPQHF
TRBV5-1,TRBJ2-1,CASSLLPHYNEQFF
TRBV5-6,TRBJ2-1,CASSSGLAGDYNEQFF
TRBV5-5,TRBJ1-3,CASSLLSGNSGNTIYF
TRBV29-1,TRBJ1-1,CSVARGNTEAFF
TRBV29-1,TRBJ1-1,CSVEDGNTEAFF
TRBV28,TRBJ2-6,CASSFLDSSGANVLTF
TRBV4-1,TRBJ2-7,CASSQHPQVGEQYF
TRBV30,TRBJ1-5,CAWNLDSNQPQHF
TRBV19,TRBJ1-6,CASRGPGQGSSPLHF
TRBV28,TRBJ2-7,CASNRDRHPYEQYF
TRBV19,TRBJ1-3,CASSMQGLSGNTIYF
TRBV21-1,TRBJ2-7,CASSPGLDEQYF
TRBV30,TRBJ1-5,CAWSMRGRMNNQPQHF
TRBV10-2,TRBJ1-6,CASRGSSYNSPLHF
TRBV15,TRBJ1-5,CATSPRRQTSNQPQHF
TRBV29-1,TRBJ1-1,CGGSNTEAFF
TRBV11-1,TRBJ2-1,CASSGTLQPGPYNEQFF